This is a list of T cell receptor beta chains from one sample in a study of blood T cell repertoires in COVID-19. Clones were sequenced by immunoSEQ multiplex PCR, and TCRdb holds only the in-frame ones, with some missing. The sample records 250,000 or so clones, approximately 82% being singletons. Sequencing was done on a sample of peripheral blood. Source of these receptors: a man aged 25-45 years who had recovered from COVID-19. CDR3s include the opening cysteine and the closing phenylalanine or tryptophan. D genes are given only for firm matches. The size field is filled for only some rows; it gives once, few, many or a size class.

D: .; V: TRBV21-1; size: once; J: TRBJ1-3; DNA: TGTGCCAGCATCCCTCAGGGTGCCGGAAACACCATATATTTT; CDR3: CASIPQGAGNTIYF
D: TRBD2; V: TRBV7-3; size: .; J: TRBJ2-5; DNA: TGTGCCAGCAGCTTATGGGCGGGGGGACCTCAAGAGACCCAGTACTTC; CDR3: CASSLWAGGPQETQYF
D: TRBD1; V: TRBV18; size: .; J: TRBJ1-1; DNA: TGTGCCAGCTCACCGGGGACAGACACTGAAGCTTTCTTT; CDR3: CASSPGTDTEAFF
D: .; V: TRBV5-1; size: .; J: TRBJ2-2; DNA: TGCGCCAGCAGCTCCGGGACAACGAACACCGGGGAGCTGTTTTTT; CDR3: CASSSGTTNTGELFF
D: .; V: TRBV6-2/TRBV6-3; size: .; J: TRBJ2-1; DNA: TGTGCCAGCAGCCTACTAGTTTATGAGCAGTTCTTC; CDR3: CASSLLVYEQFF
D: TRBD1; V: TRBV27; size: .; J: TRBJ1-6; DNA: TGTGCCAGCAGTCACAGGGGTATCGAACAGACACCCCTCCACTTT; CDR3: CASSHRGIEQTPLHF
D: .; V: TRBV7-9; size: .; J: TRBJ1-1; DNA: TGTGCCAGCAGCTTAGATAGTGAGTCGAACACTGAAGCTTTCTTT; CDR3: CASSLDSESNTEAFF
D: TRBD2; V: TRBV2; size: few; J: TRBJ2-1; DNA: TGTGCCAGCGGCGGGAGGGGGACGGGTGAGCAGTTCTTC; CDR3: CASGGRGTGEQFF
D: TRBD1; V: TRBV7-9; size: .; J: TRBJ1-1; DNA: TGTGCCAGCAGCCCTGGACAGGGGTACACTGAAGCTTTCTTT; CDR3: CASSPGQGYTEAFF
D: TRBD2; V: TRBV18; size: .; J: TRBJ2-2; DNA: TGTGCCAGCTCACCACCGATGGCGGGGGGGCCGATCGCCGGGGAGCTGTTTTTT; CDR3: CASSPPMAGGPIAGELFF
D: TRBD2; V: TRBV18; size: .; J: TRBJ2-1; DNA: TGTGCCAGCTCATTTAGCGGGGGGGCTGGAAATGAGCAGTTCTTC; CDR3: CASSFSGGAGNEQFF
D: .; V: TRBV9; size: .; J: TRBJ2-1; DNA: TGTGCCAGCAGCGTAGCCGGGGAGGATGAGCAGTTCTTC; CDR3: CASSVAGEDEQFF
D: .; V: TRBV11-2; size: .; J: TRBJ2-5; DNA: TGTGCCAGCAGCTTTTCCTTCCAAGAGACCCAGTACTTC; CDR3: CASSFSFQETQYF
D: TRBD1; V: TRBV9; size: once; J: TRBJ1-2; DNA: TGTGCCAGCAGCGTAGCTCCGACAGGGGCGCACTATGGCTACACCTTC; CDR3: CASSVAPTGAHYGYTF
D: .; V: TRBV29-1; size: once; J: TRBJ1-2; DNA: TGCAGCGTTGATGTGGCGGACTATGGCTACACCTTC; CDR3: CSVDVADYGYTF
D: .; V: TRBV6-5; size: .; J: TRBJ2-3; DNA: TGTGCCAGCTATCTTGAGCCGGGGACAGATACGCAGTATTTT; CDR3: CASYLEPGTDTQYF
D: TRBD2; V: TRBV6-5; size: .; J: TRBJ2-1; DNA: TGTGCCAGCAAGAGAGCGGGGGGGTACAATGAGCAGTTCTTC; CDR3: CASKRAGGYNEQFF
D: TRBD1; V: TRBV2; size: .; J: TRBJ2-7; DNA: TGTGCCAGCAGTAGCTCCGGGACAGGCTACAGCGAGCAGTACTTC; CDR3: CASSSSGTGYSEQYF
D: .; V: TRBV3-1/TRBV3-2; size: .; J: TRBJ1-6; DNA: TGTGCCAGCAGCCAAGAAGAGGGGAGCGGGAGGATTTCACCCCTCCACTTT; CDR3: CASSQEEGSGRISPLHF
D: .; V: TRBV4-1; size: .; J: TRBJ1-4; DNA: TGCGCCAGCAGCCCTACACTCTCCAGGGGAACTAATGAAAAACTGTTTTTT; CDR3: CASSPTLSRGTNEKLFF
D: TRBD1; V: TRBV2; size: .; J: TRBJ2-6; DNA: TGTGCCAGCAGGGTGGGACAGGGTGCCTCTGGGGCCAACGTCCTGACTTTC; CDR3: CASRVGQGASGANVLTF
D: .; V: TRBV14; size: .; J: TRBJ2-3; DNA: TGTGCCAGCAGCCGAATTTCGAGGGATACGCAGTATTTT; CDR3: CASSRISRDTQYF
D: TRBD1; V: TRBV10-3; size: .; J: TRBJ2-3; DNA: TGTGCCATCAGGGAGAAGGGGGCGGGCACAGATACGCAGTATTTT; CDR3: CAIREKGAGTDTQYF
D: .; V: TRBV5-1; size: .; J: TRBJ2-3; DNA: TGCGCCAGCAGCATCTCGGACAGACGCACAGATACGCAGTATTTT; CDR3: CASSISDRRTDTQYF
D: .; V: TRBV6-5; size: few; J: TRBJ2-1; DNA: TGTGCCAGCACTCTAGAGGAAGATTATGAGCAGTTCTTC; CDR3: CASTLEEDYEQFF
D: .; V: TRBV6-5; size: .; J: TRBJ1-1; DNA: TGTGCCATCGAAGGTGGGGGGGGAGCTTTCTTT; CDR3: CAIEGGGGAFF
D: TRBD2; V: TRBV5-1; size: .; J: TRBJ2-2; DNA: TGCGCCAGCAGCTACCACGAGCGGGGGACCGGGGAGCTGTTTTTT; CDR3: CASSYHERGTGELFF
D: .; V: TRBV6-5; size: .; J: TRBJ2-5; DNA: TGTGCCAGCAGTCACAGGGACCCCCAAGAGACCCAGTACTTC; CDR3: CASSHRDPQETQYF
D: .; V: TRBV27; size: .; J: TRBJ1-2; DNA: TGTGCCAGCAGTTTTGGGGGGGTGGGGTATGGCTACACCTTC; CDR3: CASSFGGVGYGYTF
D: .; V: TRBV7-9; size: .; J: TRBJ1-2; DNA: TGTGCCAGCAGCCCCCCACAGAACTATGGCTACACCTTC; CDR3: CASSPPQNYGYTF
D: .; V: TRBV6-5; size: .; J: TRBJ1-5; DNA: TGTGCCAGCAGTTCTACAGGAAACAATCAGCCCCAGCATTTT; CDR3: CASSSTGNNQPQHF
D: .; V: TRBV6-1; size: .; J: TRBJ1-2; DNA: TGTGCCAGCAGTGAAACGGGCAGGGCCGGCTATGGCTACACCTTC; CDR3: CASSETGRAGYGYTF
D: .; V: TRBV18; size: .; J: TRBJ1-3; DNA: TGTGCCAGCTCACCCACAGGGCCCCCTGGAAACACCATATATTTT; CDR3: CASSPTGPPGNTIYF
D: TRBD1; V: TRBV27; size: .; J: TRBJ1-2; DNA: TGTGCCAGCAGTGGAGCAGGGGGCGTTTCCCGTGGCTACACCTTC; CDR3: CASSGAGGVSRGYTF
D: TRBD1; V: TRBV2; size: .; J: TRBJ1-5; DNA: TGTGCCAGCAGCGAACAGGGGTTCGGGAACAATCAGCCCCAGCATTTT; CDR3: CASSEQGFGNNQPQHF
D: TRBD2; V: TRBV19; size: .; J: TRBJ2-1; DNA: TGTGCCAGTAACTCGGGGGGGGACTACAATGAGCAGTTCTTC; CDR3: CASNSGGDYNEQFF
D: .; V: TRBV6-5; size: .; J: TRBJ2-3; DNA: TGTGCCAGCAGGCGTCTTTTGGGCCCAGATACGCAGTATTTT; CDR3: CASRRLLGPDTQYF
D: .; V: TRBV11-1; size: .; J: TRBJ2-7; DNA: TGTGCCAGCAGCCCGGACAGTTACGAGCAGTACTTC; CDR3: CASSPDSYEQYF
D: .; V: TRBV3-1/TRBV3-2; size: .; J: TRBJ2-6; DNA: TGTGCCAGCAGCCAAGACGGGAGCCCCTCTGGGGCCAACGTCCTGACTTTC; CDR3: CASSQDGSPSGANVLTF
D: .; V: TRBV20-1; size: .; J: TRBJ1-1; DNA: TGCAGTGCTAGTTCGGGGGGCTCGGTCACTGAAGCTTTCTTT; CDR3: CSASSGGSVTEAFF
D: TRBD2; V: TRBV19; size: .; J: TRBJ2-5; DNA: TGTGCCAGACTGACTAGCGGGTCAGAGACCCAGTACTTC; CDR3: CARLTSGSETQYF
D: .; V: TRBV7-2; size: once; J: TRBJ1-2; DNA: TGTGCCAGCAGCTGGGACCCAGGCAATAGCGGGGGTTGGTACACCTTC; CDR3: CASSWDPGNSGGWYTF
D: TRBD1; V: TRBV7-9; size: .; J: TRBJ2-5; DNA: TGTGCCAGCAGCATTGCCTCGGGGGACAGGACCCAAGAGACCCAGTACTTC; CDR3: CASSIASGDRTQETQYF
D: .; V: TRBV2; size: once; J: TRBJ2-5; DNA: TGTGCCAGCAGTGGAAAAGGGGCATATCGGAAAGAGACCCAGTACTTC; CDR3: CASSGKGAYRKETQYF
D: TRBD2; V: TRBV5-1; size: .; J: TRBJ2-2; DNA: TGCGCCAGCAGCTTGGCAGCGGGGGCTAACACCGGGGAGCTGTTTTTT; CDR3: CASSLAAGANTGELFF
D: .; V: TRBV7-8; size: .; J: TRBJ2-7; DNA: TGTGCCAGCAGCTTGGGGCCTGGAAGCTCCTACGAGCAGTACTTC; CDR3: CASSLGPGSSYEQYF
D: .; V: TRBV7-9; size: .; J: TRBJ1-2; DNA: TGTGCCAGCAGCTCCCCCCTGGCAGGGCTTAACTATGGCTACACCTTC; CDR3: CASSSPLAGLNYGYTF
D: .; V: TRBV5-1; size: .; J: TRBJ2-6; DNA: TGCGCCAGCAACGGGGGGACAGGCTTTGGGGCCAACGTCCTGACTTTC; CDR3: CASNGGTGFGANVLTF
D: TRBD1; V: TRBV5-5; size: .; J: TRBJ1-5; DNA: TGTGCCAGCAGCTTGGCAGGGGGTATTCAGCCCCAGCATTTT; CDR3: CASSLAGGIQPQHF
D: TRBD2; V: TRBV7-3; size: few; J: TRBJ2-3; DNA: TGTGCCAGCAGCTTACGGGGGGGCACAGATACGCAGTATTTT; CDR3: CASSLRGGTDTQYF
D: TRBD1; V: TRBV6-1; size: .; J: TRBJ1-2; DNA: TGTGCCAGCAGTGAGGGAACCGGGACAGGGCTTGGCTACACCTTC; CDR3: CASSEGTGTGLGYTF
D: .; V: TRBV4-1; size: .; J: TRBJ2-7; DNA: TGCGCCAGCAGCCAGCTACTAGTCCTTTCATACGAGCAGTACTTC; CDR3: CASSQLLVLSYEQYF
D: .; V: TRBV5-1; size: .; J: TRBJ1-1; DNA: TGCGCCAGCAGCTTGGGGACAGACATGAACACTGAAGCTTTCTTT; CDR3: CASSLGTDMNTEAFF
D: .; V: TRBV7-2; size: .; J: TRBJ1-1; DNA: TGTGCCAGCAGCTTAGGTGAGCTTTTGAACACTGAAGCTTTCTTT; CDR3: CASSLGELLNTEAFF
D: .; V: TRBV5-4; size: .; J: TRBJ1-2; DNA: TGTGCCAGCAGCCCGGGGGGGGCGGTTGGCTACACCTTC; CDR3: CASSPGGAVGYTF
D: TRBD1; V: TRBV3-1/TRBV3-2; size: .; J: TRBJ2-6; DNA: TGTGCCAGCAGCCACCGACAGGGGGCGGCTGGGGCCAACGTCCTGACTTTC; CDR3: CASSHRQGAAGANVLTF
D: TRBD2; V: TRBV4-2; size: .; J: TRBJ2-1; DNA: TGTGCCAGCAGCTATAGCGGGGAGGGATACAATGAGCAGTTCTTC; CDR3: CASSYSGEGYNEQFF
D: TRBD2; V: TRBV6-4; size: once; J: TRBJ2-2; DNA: TGTGCCAGCAGTGATTCTAGCGGGGACACCGGGGAGCTGTTTTTT; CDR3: CASSDSSGDTGELFF
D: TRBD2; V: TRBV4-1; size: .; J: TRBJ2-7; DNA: TGCGCCAGCAGCCAAGAGGGGCTAGCGGGGGACGAGCAGTACTTC; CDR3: CASSQEGLAGDEQYF
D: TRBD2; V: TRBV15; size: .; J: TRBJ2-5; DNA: TGTGCCACCAATAGGGCTAGCGGGTTCCAAGAGACCCAGTACTTC; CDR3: CATNRASGFQETQYF